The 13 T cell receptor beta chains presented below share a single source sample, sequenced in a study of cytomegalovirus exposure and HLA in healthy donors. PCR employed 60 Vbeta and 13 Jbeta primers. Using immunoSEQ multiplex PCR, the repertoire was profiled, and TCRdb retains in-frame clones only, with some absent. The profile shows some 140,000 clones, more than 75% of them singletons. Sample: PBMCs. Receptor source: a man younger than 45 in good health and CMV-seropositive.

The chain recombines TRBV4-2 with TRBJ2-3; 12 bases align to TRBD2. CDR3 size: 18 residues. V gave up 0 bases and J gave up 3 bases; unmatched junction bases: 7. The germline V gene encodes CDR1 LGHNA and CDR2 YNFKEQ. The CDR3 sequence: CASSQDPPLAGGTDTQYF. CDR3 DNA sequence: TGTGCCAGCAGCCAAGATCCCCCACTAGCGGGAGGAACAGATACGCAGTATTTT.

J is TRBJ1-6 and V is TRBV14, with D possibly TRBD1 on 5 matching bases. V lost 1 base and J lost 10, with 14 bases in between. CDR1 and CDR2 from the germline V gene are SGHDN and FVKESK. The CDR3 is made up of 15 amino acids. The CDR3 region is CASSQVSRAASPLHF. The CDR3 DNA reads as TGTGCCAGCAGCCAAGTATCCAGGGCAGCGTCACCCCTCCACTTT. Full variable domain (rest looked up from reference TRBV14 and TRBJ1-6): EAGVTQFPSHSVIEKGQTVTLRCDPISGHDNLYWYRRVMGKEIKFLLHFVKESKQDESGMPNNRFLAERTGGTYSTLKVQPAELEDSGVYFCASSQVSRAASPLHFGNGTRLTVT.

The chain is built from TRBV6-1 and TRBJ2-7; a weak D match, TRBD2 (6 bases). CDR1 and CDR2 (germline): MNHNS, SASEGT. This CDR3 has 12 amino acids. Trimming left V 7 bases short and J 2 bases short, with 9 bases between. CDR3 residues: CASTPGAYEQYF. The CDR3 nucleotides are TGTGCCAGCACCCCGGGGGCCTACGAGCAGTACTTC.

The CDR3 coding sequence is TGTGCCATCAGACCGGGACAGGGGAACACCGGGGAGCTGTTTTTT. Translation: CAIRPGQGNTGELFF. The chain employs TRBV10-3 and TRBJ2-2; 9 nucleotides agree with TRBD1. Germline V gene data show CDR1 as ENHRY and CDR2 as SYGVKD. Trimming cost V 6 bases and J 1 base; bases outside gene matches: 3. This CDR3 contains 15 residues.

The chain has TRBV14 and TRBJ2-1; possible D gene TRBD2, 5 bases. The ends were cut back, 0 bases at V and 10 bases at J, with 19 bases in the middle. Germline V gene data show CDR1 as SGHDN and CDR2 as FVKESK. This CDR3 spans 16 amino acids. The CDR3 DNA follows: TGTGCCAGCAGCCAAGAATGGACTTCGATGCAATCGGAGCAGTTCTTC. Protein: CASSQEWTSMQSEQFF. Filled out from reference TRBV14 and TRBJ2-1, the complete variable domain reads EAGVTQFPSHSVIEKGQTVTLRCDPISGHDNLYWYRRVMGKEIKFLLHFVKESKQDESGMPNNRFLAERTGGTYSTLKVQPAELEDSGVYFCASSQEWTSMQSEQFFGPGTRLTVL.

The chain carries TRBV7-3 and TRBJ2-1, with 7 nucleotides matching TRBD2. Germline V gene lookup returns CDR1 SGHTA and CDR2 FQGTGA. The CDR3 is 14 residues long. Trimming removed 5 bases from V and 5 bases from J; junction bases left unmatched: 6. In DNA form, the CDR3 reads TGTGCCAGCAGCCCTGGGACTACCGACAATGAGCAGTTCTTC. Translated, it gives CASSPGTTDNEQFF.

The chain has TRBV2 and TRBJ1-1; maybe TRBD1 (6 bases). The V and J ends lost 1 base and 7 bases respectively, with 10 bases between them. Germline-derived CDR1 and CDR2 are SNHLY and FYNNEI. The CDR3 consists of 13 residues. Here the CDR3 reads CASSEERGNEAFF. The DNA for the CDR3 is TGTGCCAGCAGTGAAGAGAGGGGGAATGAAGCTTTCTTT. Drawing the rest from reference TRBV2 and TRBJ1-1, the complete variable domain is EPEVTQTPSHQVTQMGQEVILRCVPISNHLYFYWYRQILGQKVEFLVSFYNNEISEKSEIFDDQFSVERPDGSNFTLKIRSTKLEDSAMYFCASSEERGNEAFFGQGTRLTVV.

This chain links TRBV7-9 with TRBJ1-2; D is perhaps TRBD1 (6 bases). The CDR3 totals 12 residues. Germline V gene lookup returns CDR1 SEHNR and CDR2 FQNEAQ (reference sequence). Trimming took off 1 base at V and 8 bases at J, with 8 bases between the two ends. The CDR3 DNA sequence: TGTGCCAGCAGCTTAGACAGGGAGGGCTACACCTTC. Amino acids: CASSLDREGYTF.

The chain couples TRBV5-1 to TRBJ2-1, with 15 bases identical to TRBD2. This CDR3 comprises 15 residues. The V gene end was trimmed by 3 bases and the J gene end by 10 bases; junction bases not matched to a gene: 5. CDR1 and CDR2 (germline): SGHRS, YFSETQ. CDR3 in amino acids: CASSWTSGGAREQFF. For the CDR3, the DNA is TGCGCCAGCAGCTGGACTAGCGGGGGGGCCCGGGAGCAGTTCTTC.

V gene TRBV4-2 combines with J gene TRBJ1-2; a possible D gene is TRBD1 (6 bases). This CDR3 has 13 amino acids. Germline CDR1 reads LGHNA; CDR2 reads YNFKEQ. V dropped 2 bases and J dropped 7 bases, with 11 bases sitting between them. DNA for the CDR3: TGTGCCAGCAGCCAATCCGGGACAAGTGGCTACACCTTC. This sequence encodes CASSQSGTSGYTF.

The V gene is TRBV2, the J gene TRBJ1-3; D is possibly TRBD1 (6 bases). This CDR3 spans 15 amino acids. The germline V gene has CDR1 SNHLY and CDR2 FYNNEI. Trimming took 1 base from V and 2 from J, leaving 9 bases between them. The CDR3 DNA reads TGTGCCAGCAGTGAAGGGGGGCAACCTGGAAACACCATATATTTT. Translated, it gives CASSEGGQPGNTIYF.

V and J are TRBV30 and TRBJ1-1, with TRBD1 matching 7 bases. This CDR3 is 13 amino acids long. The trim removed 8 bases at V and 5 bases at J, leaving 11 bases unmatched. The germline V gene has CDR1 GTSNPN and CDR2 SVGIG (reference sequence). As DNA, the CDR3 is TGTGCCGGGGACAGTGGAGTTGGGACTGAAGCTTTCTTT. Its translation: CAGDSGVGTEAFF.

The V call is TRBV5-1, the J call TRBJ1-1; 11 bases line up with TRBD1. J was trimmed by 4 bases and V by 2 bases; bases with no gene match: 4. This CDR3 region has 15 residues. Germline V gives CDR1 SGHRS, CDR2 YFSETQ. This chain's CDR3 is CASSLAGTGGTEAFF. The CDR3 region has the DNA TGCGCCAGCAGCTTAGCCGGGACAGGGGGCACTGAAGCTTTCTTT. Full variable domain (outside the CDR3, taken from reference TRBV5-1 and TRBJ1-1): KAGVTQTPRYLIKTRGQQVTLSCSPISGHRSVSWYQQTPGQGLQFLFEYFSETQRNKGNFPGRFSGRQFSNSRSEMNVSTLELGDSALYLCASSLAGTGGTEAFFGQGTRLTVV.